This T cell receptor (beta chain) was sequenced for a study of Tregs in tolerant kidney transplant recipients. Remarks on this clone: The read halts 3 residues ahead of the CDR3 end, with the missing end drawn from the germline J gene.

Libraries were prepared by immunoSEQ multiplex PCR; TCRdb keeps only in-frame clonotypes and omits some of them. The sample table includes tens of thousands of clones. CDR1 SGHTA and CDR2 FQGTGA come from the germline V gene. The V end was cut by 5 bases, the J end by 3 bases, with 16 bases between. The CDR3 has 16 amino acids. Thawed PBMCs were FACS-sorted into unstimulated CD4+CD25+CD127- regulatory T cells, CD4+CD25- non-regulatory cells, CD4 and CD8 cells. Sequencing was performed on CD4+ T cells from blood, taken before the transplant. The TCR originated in a human donor who received a combined kidney and bone marrow transplant. The rearrangement links TRBV7-3 to TRBJ2-2; maybe TRBD2 (7 bases). CDR3 residues: CASSPRGARDTGELFF. Incomplete CDR3 DNA: TGTGCCAGCAGCCCACGGGGGGCGCGGGACACCGGGGAG.